A single sample is the source of the 21 T cell receptor beta chains below, sequenced in a study of T cell repertoires in cytomegalovirus infection. MiXCR was run by TCRdb on the reads, yielding one entry per CDR3 protein. Seen here are approximately 630,000 distinct CDR3 sequences, 20% to 25% observed once, and the top ten hold 7.5% to 9%. Sequencing was done on a sample of CD8+ T cells from PBMCs. The source is a human donor in good health (CMV status not recorded). Some clones in this sample may be carry-over from other donors' samples.

This clonotype was seen a few times. This chain uses TRBV29-1 with TRBJ1-1, with 11 bases fitting TRBD1. Trimming cost V 6 bases and J 4 bases; bases outside gene matches: 7. CDR1 is SQVTM, CDR2 ANQGSEA, per germline. The CDR3 totals 14 residues. The CDR3 sequence: CSVDGTGGGTEAFF. The CDR3 DNA is TGCAGCGTCGACGGGACAGGGGGAGGCACTGAAGCTTTCTTT.

The gene calls are TRBV20-1 and TRBJ2-1, with TRBD1 matching 7 bases. The V segment lost 6 bases and the J segment 1 base; nucleotides outside the gene matches: 12. Germline lookup yields CDR1 DFQATT and CDR2 SNEGSKA (reference sequence). This CDR3 comprises 16 residues. In DNA form, the CDR3 reads TGCAGTGCCTCGAACAGGGGATACGGGTCCTACAATGAGCAGTTCTTC. As protein: CSASNRGYGSYNEQFF.

With regard to this clonotype: A read error may be the cause here, since a much bigger clone is one base away. Likely a read error: the CDR3 ends without its conserved phenylalanine or tryptophan. V gene TRBV12-3 or TRBV12-4 combines with J gene TRBJ2-3; either TRBD1 or TRBD2 may supply D (5 bases each). The CDR3 has 12 amino acids. V lost 11 bases and J 0 bases, leaving 9 bases between the germline ends. DNA for the CDR3: TGTGCCGTGGGGGATAGCACAGATACGCAGTATGTT. This translates into CAVGDSTDTQYV.

The CDR3 nucleotides are TGCGCCAGCAGCCCTGGGACAGGGATACCTGAAGCTTTCTTT. It is translated as CASSPGTGIPEAFF. The V and J genes are TRBV5-1 and TRBJ1-1; 9 bases fit TRBD1. The germline V gene encodes CDR1 SGHRS and CDR2 YFSETQ. The CDR3 has 14 residues. The ends lost 4 bases at V and 6 bases at J; junction bases unmatched: 7.

Many counts were recorded for this clonotype. This chain joins TRBV7-8 and TRBJ2-5; 7 bases map to TRBD2. V lost 1 base to trimming and J lost 7 bases; unmatched junction nucleotides: 6. Germline V gene data show CDR1 as SGHVS and CDR2 as FQNEAQ. This CDR3 region has 14 residues. CDR3 nucleotides: TGTGCCAGCAGCTTAGTACCAAGGGAGGGGACCCAGTACTTC. Translating gives CASSLVPREGTQYF.

The chain carries TRBV12-3 or TRBV12-4 and TRBJ2-7; weak D call: TRBD2 (6 bases). Trimming took 5 bases from V and 0 from J, leaving 23 bases between them. CDR3 length: 18 residues. CDR3 in amino acids: CASSPRTEGTRSSYEQYF. As DNA, the CDR3 is TGTGCCAGCAGTCCGCGGACGGAGGGCACCAGGAGCTCCTACGAGCAGTACTTC.

V gene TRBV29-1 combines with J gene TRBJ2-2, with 11 bases matching TRBD1. The CDR3 is 15 amino acids. The junction had 3 bases not matched to a gene; V was cut back by 3 bases and J by 3 bases. The germline V gene has CDR1 SQVTM and CDR2 ANQGSEA. The CDR3 reads CSVERTGGDTGELFF. DNA of the CDR3: TGCAGCGTTGAGCGGACAGGGGGCGACACCGGGGAGCTGTTTTTT.

This clonotype has just a few counts. The rearrangement uses TRBV20-1 and TRBJ2-3, with 7 bases identical to TRBD2. V dropped 3 bases and J dropped 0; count of bases not matched to a gene: 6. CDR3 length: 15 residues. Germline values: CDR1 DFQATT, CDR2 SNEGSKA (reference sequence). The CDR3 is CSARLAVSSTDTQYF. In DNA form, the CDR3 reads TGCAGTGCTAGGCTAGCGGTTTCTAGCACAGATACGCAGTATTTT.

A word on this clonotype: A much larger clone lies one base from this, so it may be a read error. The chain carries TRBV28 and TRBJ2-5; TRBD1 aligns across 8 bases. Per germline, CDR1 MDHEN and CDR2 SYDVKM. This CDR3 region has 15 residues. In DNA, the CDR3 is TGTGTCAGCAGCCCCGGGGACAGGCAAGACGAGACCCAGTACTTC. As protein: CVSSPGDRQDETQYF.

This clonotype was seen a single time. The rearrangement links TRBV29-1 to TRBJ2-2; possibly TRBD2 for D (6 bases). The CDR3 totals 13 residues. Between the trimmed V and J ends, which lost 7 bases and 5 bases, there was a span of 14 bases. Germline CDR1 reads SQVTM; CDR2 reads ANQGSEA. CDR3 bases: TGCAGCGCCCTCAGGGCGGGGACCGGGGAGCTGTTTTTT. Its translation is CSALRAGTGELFF.

This chain connects TRBV12-3 or TRBV12-4 to TRBJ2-1; TRBD2 agrees at 8 bases. Losses at the gene ends were 6 bases for V and 3 bases for J; bases not matched to a gene: 10. This CDR3 has 16 residues. The CDR3 sequence: CASSNQAGGGYNEQFF. The CDR3 nucleotides are TGTGCCAGCAGCAACCAAGCCGGGGGGGGCTACAATGAGCAGTTCTTC.

In this sample, this clonotype turned up many times. This sequence joins TRBV4-1 and TRBJ2-7, with unresolved D. Germline-derived CDR1 and CDR2 are MGHRA and YSYEKL. The CDR3 extends over 15 amino acids. The V end lost 4 bases, the J end lost 0 bases, and 13 bases lay between the germline ends. The CDR3, as DNA: TGCGCCAGCAGCCTAAAGTTTTCAGACTCCTACGAGCAGTACTTC. It translates to CASSLKFSDSYEQYF.

The chain links TRBV12-3 or TRBV12-4 to TRBJ2-4; D is undetermined. Trimming took off 3 bases at V and 3 bases at J, with 12 bases between the two ends. This CDR3 comprises 15 residues. Here the CDR3 reads CASSFHEDLKNIQYF. The CDR3 coding sequence is TGTGCCAGCAGTTTCCACGAGGACCTCAAAAACATTCAGTACTTC.

The chain employs TRBV29-1 and TRBJ1-1; D is uncertain. The V and J ends lost 3 bases and 6 bases respectively, with 17 bases between them. The length of the CDR3 is 14 residues. Germline V gene sequence: CDR1 SQVTM, CDR2 ANQGSEA. The CDR3 here is CSVDQTNTPPEAFF. CDR3 DNA sequence: TGCAGCGTTGATCAGACGAACACACCCCCTGAAGCTTTCTTT.

This clonotype showed up just once. As DNA, the CDR3 is TGTGCCAGCAGCCCGGCAGGGACAGGGAGAATGAACACTGAAGCTTTCTTT. This codes for CASSPAGTGRMNTEAFF. The gene calls are TRBV5-4 and TRBJ1-1, with TRBD1 matching 9 bases. The ends lost 4 bases at V and 0 bases at J; junction bases unmatched: 10. CDR1 is SGHNT, CDR2 YYREEE, per germline (reference sequence). The CDR3 consists of 17 residues.

At least ten counts were recorded for this clonotype. The V gene is TRBV28, the J gene TRBJ1-1; 8 bases align to TRBD1. From germline, CDR1 is MDHEN and CDR2 SYDVKM. The CDR3 sequence is 14 residues long. After removal of 5 bases from V and 6 bases from J, the junction contained 8 bases not matched to a gene. CDR3 nucleotides: TGTGCCAGCAGTGATTACAGGGGGTACGCTGAAGCTTTCTTT. This translates into CASSDYRGYAEAFF.

This clonotype has only a few counts. The V gene is TRBV20-1, the J gene TRBJ2-7; D may match TRBD1 or TRBD2 (6 bases each). V dropped 3 bases and J dropped 3 bases, with 12 bases sitting between them. From germline, CDR1 is DFQATT and CDR2 SNEGSKA (reference sequence). CDR3 length: 13 amino acids. The CDR3 spells CSARGGRGYEQYF. The CDR3 DNA is TGCAGTGCTAGGGGGGGCCGAGGCTACGAGCAGTACTTC.

V gene TRBV19 combines with J gene TRBJ2-7; D uncertain. This CDR3 spans 14 amino acids. The V gene's germline CDR1 is LNHDA and CDR2 SQIVND (reference sequence). The V end was cut by 3 bases, the J end by 4 bases, with 13 bases between. The CDR3 nucleotides are TGTGCCAGTAGTATCGGGCTAGAAGGGTACGAGCAGTACTTC. It is translated as CASSIGLEGYEQYF.

This clonotype was seen many times. The gene calls are TRBV7-2 and TRBJ1-2; maybe TRBD1 (5 bases). Trimming shortened V by 6 bases and J by 6 bases, and 8 bases separated the two germline ends. Germline assignment: CDR1 SGHTA and CDR2 FQGNSA. CDR3 length equals 11 residues. CDR3 in amino acids: CASSLGHGYTF. In DNA, the CDR3 is TGTGCCAGCAGTTTGGGGCATGGCTACACCTTC. Together with reference TRBV7-2 and TRBJ1-2, the CDR3 gives the full variable domain: GAGVSQSPSNKVTEKGKDVELRCDPISGHTALYWYRQSLGQGLEFLIYFQGNSAPDKSGLPSDRFSAERTGGSVSTLTIQRTQQEDSAVYLCASSLGHGYTFGSGTRLTVV.

Regarding this clonotype: An end of the junction does not agree with germline; a read error may underlie this. The chain is built from TRBV12-3 or TRBV12-4 and TRBJ2-1; TRBD2 agrees at 10 bases. CDR3 size: 16 residues. The CDR3 region has the DNA TGTGCCAGCAGATTTCCGGGACTAGCGTGGGGGAATGAGCTGTTCTTC. This translates into CASRFPGLAWGNELFF.

The genes are TRBV7-9 and TRBJ2-1; D gene unclear. The germline CDR1 and CDR2 sequences are SEHNR and FQNEAQ (reference sequence). Trimming stripped 7 bases from V and 4 bases from J, with 14 bases between. The CDR3 has 14 residues. The CDR3 reads CASTSPLHYNEQFF. The CDR3 bases are TGTGCCAGCACCTCACCGCTACATTACAATGAGCAGTTCTTC.